The clone carrying this T cell receptor beta chain was observed a handful of times. Its antigen is unidentified. This record comes from a study of T-cell reconstitution after alpha-beta-depleted transplantation in children. The authors prepared the TCRbeta library with unique molecular identifiers. TCRdb re-analysed the PCR reads in MiXCR, keeping a single row per CDR3 protein. The data show 98,000 or so distinct CDR3 sequences, about a quarter seen once. Whole-study findings and limits: Newly produced T cells mostly provided counts and TCRbeta diversity after one year, as hyperexpanded clones declined.

Trimming removed 1 base from V and 10 bases from J; junction bases left unmatched: 3. Germline lookup yields CDR1 SGHTA and CDR2 FQGNSA. The CDR3 runs 15 residues. The sequenced sample was PBMCs, obtained before TCRalphabeta/CD19-depleted stem cell transplant. The TCR sequence derives from a boy aged 2 to 10 with acute lymphoblastic leukemia, due to receive a stem cell transplant. The rearrangement joins TRBV7-2 to TRBJ1-6, with TRBD1 identical over 11 bases. The CDR3: CASSLVRTGGSPLHF. The CDR3 DNA follows: TGTGCCAGCAGCTTAGTCAGGACAGGGGGCTCACCCCTCCACTTT.